Presented here are 4 T cell receptor beta chains from one specimen sequenced in a study of early T cells in non-severe SARS-CoV-2 infection (dated by TCRdb to the early 2020s). Receptor libraries were prepared by 5' RACE. The run used a NextSeq 500. The public reads were reanalyzed by TCRdb: fastp trimming at Q25, MiXCR alignment, in-frame beta chains only. Duplicate CDR3 protein sequences are folded into a single record with the most common DNA and genes. The sample data list 70,000 to 85,000 distinct CDR3 sequences, and 12% of these were observed just once. The top ten clonotypes cover about 7% of the sample. What was sequenced was whole blood. These receptors all stem from an adult who was a healthcare worker with PCR-confirmed SARS-CoV-2 infection or an uninfected control (not recorded which).

The sample holds a few counts of this clonotype. The chain recombines TRBV20-1 with TRBJ2-7; 8 bases line up with TRBD2. Trimming removed 5 bases from V and 2 bases from J; junction bases left unmatched: 11. The germline CDR1 and CDR2 sequences are DFQATT and SNEGSKA (reference sequence). The CDR3 runs to 15 residues. CDR3 residues: CSAPGSGGVTYEQYF. As DNA, the CDR3 is TGCAGTGCTCCAGGGAGCGGGGGTGTTACCTACGAGCAGTACTTC.

Only a few counts were recorded for this clonotype. The chain combines TRBV6-1 with TRBJ1-2, with TRBD1 matching 9 bases. Germline trimming cut 4 bases from V and 4 bases from J; bases unmatched to any gene: 10. The CDR3 length is 16 residues. Per germline, CDR1 MNHNS and CDR2 SASEGT. The CDR3 here is CASSVETADRGYGYTF. Here the CDR3 DNA reads TGTGCCAGCAGTGTCGAGACGGCGGACAGGGGCTATGGCTACACCTTC.

The chain recombines TRBV20-1 with TRBJ2-5, with 7 bases identical to TRBD2. Trimming removed 1 base from V and 5 bases from J; junction bases left unmatched: 4. Germline-derived CDR1 and CDR2 are DFQATT and SNEGSKA (reference sequence). This CDR3 is built from 13 residues. CDR3 in DNA: TGCAGTGCTAGAGTAGGACTAGGGGAGACCCAGTACTTC. Translation gives CSARVGLGETQYF.

This rearrangement joins TRBV7-9 to TRBJ2-7; 7 bases align to TRBD1. After removal of 1 base from V and 6 bases from J, the junction contained 6 bases not matched to a gene. Looked up from germline, CDR1 is SEHNR and CDR2 is FQNEAQ (reference sequence). The CDR3 consists of 14 residues. The CDR3 loop reads CASSLEGAWVEQYF. The CDR3 nucleotides read TGTGCCAGCAGCTTAGAGGGGGCCTGGGTCGAGCAGTACTTC.